The 32 T cell receptor beta chains below were found in one sample sequenced in a study of shared clonotypes between healthy human individuals. TCRdb's copy holds only in-frame clones and misses some; the assay was immunoSEQ multiplex PCR. The data show around 2,000,000 clones, less than 95% seen once. Naivety among CD8 cells was defined by CD45RO negativity and positive CCR7 selection, thereby excluding terminally differentiated effector memory CD45RA+ cells. Input material: naive CD8+ T cells sorted from blood. These receptors all stem from a man aged 18-30 years in good health.

The gene calls are TRBV19 and TRBJ2-7; 8 bases align to TRBD2. From germline, CDR1 is LNHDA and CDR2 SQIVND (reference sequence). The CDR3 has 13 residues. With 8 bases clipped from V and 6 bases from J, the junction kept 9 bases outside the gene matches. As DNA, the CDR3 is TGTGCCAGTTCCGGGACTAGGGGCGTCGAGCAGTACTTC. Translated, it gives CASSGTRGVEQYF.

The V gene is TRBV27, the J gene TRBJ2-1; 11 bases line up with TRBD2. The CDR3 is 15 residues long. CDR1 and CDR2 (germline): MNHEY, SMNVEV (reference sequence). The junction had 8 bases not matched to a gene; V was cut back by 7 bases and J by 6 bases. The CDR3 bases are TGTGCCAGCACTTCGTCAACTAGCGGGAGCAATGAGCAGTTCTTC. As protein: CASTSSTSGSNEQFF.

The V and J genes are TRBV6-5 and TRBJ2-7; D uncertain. Germline V gene data show CDR1 as MNHEY and CDR2 as SVGAGI. Trimming left V 1 base short and J 4 bases short, with 14 bases between. The CDR3 contains 15 residues. The CDR3 loop reads CASSYFPQPVYEQYF. DNA for the CDR3: TGTGCCAGCAGTTACTTCCCGCAGCCGGTTTACGAGCAGTACTTC.

A single count supports this clone. V gene TRBV2 combines with J gene TRBJ2-3, with no clear D. Germline CDR1 reads SNHLY; CDR2 reads FYNNEI. V was shortened by 1 base and J by 3 bases, with 11 bases between the two germline ends. CDR3 size: 15 residues. The CDR3 DNA sequence: TGTGCCAGCAGTGAAGGGCCCCCGGGTACAGATACGCAGTATTTT. Translating it yields CASSEGPPGTDTQYF.

CDR3 protein: CASSTVAGGLPETQYF. CDR3 sequence (DNA): TGTGCCAGCAGCACGGTGGCTGGCGGGCTACCGGAGACCCAGTACTTC. The chain has TRBV7-2 and TRBJ2-5; possible D gene TRBD2, 5 bases. Germline values: CDR1 SGHTA, CDR2 FQGNSA. The V end was cut by 5 bases, the J end by 5 bases, with 21 bases between. The length of the CDR3 is 16 residues.

The chain couples TRBV28 to TRBJ1-3, with TRBD1 matching over 7 bases. Unmatched junction bases numbered 8, after V lost 3 bases and J lost 0 bases. Germline-derived CDR1 and CDR2 are MDHEN and SYDVKM. The CDR3 is 17 amino acids. CDR3 amino acids: CASSLSLGTDSGNTIYF. The CDR3 region has the DNA TGTGCCAGCAGTTTGTCCCTCGGGACAGACTCTGGAAACACCATATATTTT.

V and J are TRBV27 and TRBJ2-7, with D perhaps TRBD1 or TRBD2 (5 bases each). The V end was cut by 4 bases, the J end by 2 bases, with 12 bases between. The CDR3 runs 14 residues. CDR1 MNHEY and CDR2 SMNVEV come from the germline V gene (reference sequence). The CDR3 nucleotides read TGTGCCAGCAGTTCAGTCTCGGGGCCCTACGAGCAGTACTTC. Translated, it gives CASSSVSGPYEQYF.

The rearrangement links TRBV19 to TRBJ2-1; tentatively, D is TRBD2 (5 bases). Germline CDR1 is LNHDA and CDR2 is SQIVND (reference sequence). Trimming removed 3 bases from V and 4 bases from J, with 7 bases in between. The CDR3 runs 13 residues. CDR3 protein: CASSIEGYNEQFF. The DNA for the CDR3 is TGTGCCAGTAGTATCGAGGGATACAATGAGCAGTTCTTC.

The V gene is TRBV4-1, the J gene TRBJ2-3; TRBD2 aligns across 8 bases. CDR3 length: 18 residues. CDR1 is MGHRA and CDR2 is YSYEKL in the germline V gene. After removal of 4 bases from V and 2 bases from J, the junction contained 14 bases not matched to a gene. This chain's CDR3 is CASSPRGSGLASTDTQYF. In DNA form, the CDR3 reads TGCGCCAGCAGCCCACGCGGGTCAGGACTAGCCTCCACAGATACGCAGTATTTT.

The CDR3 DNA reads TGTGCCAGCAGCTTTACGTTAAAGGGGCGCGAGACCCAGTACTTC. It is translated as CASSFTLKGRETQYF. The chain links TRBV7-9 to TRBJ2-5; D may be TRBD1 (5 bases). Germline V gives CDR1 SEHNR, CDR2 FQNEAQ (reference sequence). The V end was cut by 3 bases, the J end by 5 bases, with 16 bases between. The CDR3 spans 15 residues.

A remark on this clone: Other DNA sequences of this sample code for an identical CDR3. This sequence joins TRBV11-2 and TRBJ2-7; D remains unclear. The CDR3 sequence is 13 residues long. Germline CDR1 and CDR2: SGHAT and FQNNGV. Trimming removed 1 base from V and 3 bases from J, with 7 bases in between. As DNA, the CDR3 is TGTGCCAGCAGCTTAGTCTCGGGCTACGAGCAGTACTTC. This translates into CASSLVSGYEQYF.

The rearrangement links TRBV11-2 to TRBJ2-2; D is uncertain. The CDR3 loop spans 15 amino acids. The V end was cut by 0 bases, the J end by 6 bases, with 11 bases between. The germline V gene has CDR1 SGHAT and CDR2 FQNNGV. The DNA of the CDR3 is TGTGCCAGCAGCTTAGATTTTCGTAGCCCCGGGGAGCTGTTTTTT. This translates into CASSLDFRSPGELFF.

The rearrangement links TRBV2 to TRBJ2-5; D might be TRBD1 (6 bases). Per germline, CDR1 SNHLY and CDR2 FYNNEI. Trimming took 10 bases from V and 1 from J, leaving 10 bases between them. The CDR3 loop spans 12 amino acids. CDR3 DNA sequence: TGTGCCACCTACAGGGTCCAAGAGACCCAGTACTTC. Encoded protein: CATYRVQETQYF.

The chain employs TRBV5-8 and TRBJ1-1; D not certain. V was clipped by 1 base and J by 0 bases, with 4 bases between them. CDR1 and CDR2 (germline): SGHTS, YDEGEE. This CDR3 is built from 13 residues. Here the CDR3 reads CASSLFLNTEAFF. Written as DNA, the CDR3 is TGTGCCAGCAGCTTGTTCTTGAACACTGAAGCTTTCTTT. The full variable domain, rest sourced from reference TRBV5-8 and TRBJ1-1, is EAGVTQSPTHLIKTRGQQATLRCSPISGHTSVYWYQQALGLGLQFLLWYDEGEERNRGNFPPRFSGRQFPNYSSELNVNALELEDSALYLCASSLFLNTEAFFGQGTRLTVV.

Worth noting for this clone: Other DNA sequences in this sample translate to the same CDR3. The chain recombines TRBV9 with TRBJ2-3, with D perhaps matching TRBD1 or TRBD2 (5 bases each). Trimming left V 0 bases short and J 5 bases short, with 7 bases between. Germline V gene lookup returns CDR1 SGDLS and CDR2 YYNGEE. This CDR3 comprises 13 residues. CDR3 residues: CASSVGGVDTQYF. The DNA of the CDR3 is TGTGCCAGCAGCGTAGGAGGGGTAGATACGCAGTATTTT.

The chain couples TRBV27 to TRBJ2-2, with 9 bases identical to TRBD1. Trimming removed 4 bases from V and 3 bases from J; junction bases left unmatched: 6. The germline V gene encodes CDR1 MNHEY and CDR2 SMNVEV (reference sequence). This CDR3 region has 16 residues. The CDR3 region is CASSSVTGGYTGELFF. The CDR3 DNA follows: TGTGCCAGCAGTTCAGTAACAGGGGGCTACACCGGGGAGCTGTTTTTT.

The chain employs TRBV4-3 and TRBJ2-7; the D gene is possibly TRBD2 (5 bases). The V end was cut by 0 bases, the J end by 1 base, with 10 bases between. The CDR3 contains 15 residues. The germline V gene encodes CDR1 LGHNA and CDR2 YSLEER. The CDR3 region is CASSQDKGSSYEQYF. CDR3 DNA sequence: TGCGCCAGCAGCCAAGATAAAGGGAGTTCCTACGAGCAGTACTTC.

V usage is TRBV6-6 and J usage is TRBJ2-7; D is possibly TRBD1 or TRBD2 (7 bases each). The CDR3 consists of 16 residues. Per germline, CDR1 MNHNY and CDR2 SVGAGI (reference sequence). The V end lost 2 bases, the J end lost 7 bases, and 21 bases lay between the germline ends. CDR3 nucleotides: TGTGCCAGCAGTTACGGACTCAGTCCAGGGGGGGATGAGCAGTACTTC. Protein: CASSYGLSPGGDEQYF.

The V gene is TRBV7-9, the J gene TRBJ1-1; a weak D match, TRBD1 (5 bases). Trimming stripped 1 base from V and 3 bases from J, with 9 bases between. This CDR3 has 14 residues. CDR1 and CDR2 (germline): SEHNR, FQNEAQ (reference sequence). This chain's CDR3 is CASSLVGGYTEAFF. DNA for the CDR3: TGTGCCAGCAGCTTAGTGGGGGGGTACACTGAAGCTTTCTTT. The whole variable domain, filled in from reference TRBV7-9 and TRBJ1-1, reads DTGVSQNPRHKITKRGQNVTFRCDPISEHNRLYWYRQTLGQGPEFLTYFQNEAQLEKSRLLSDRFSAERPKGSFSTLEIQRTEQGDSAMYLCASSLVGGYTEAFFGQGTRLTVV.

The rearrangement joins TRBV27 to TRBJ2-7; the D gene is possibly TRBD1 (6 bases). Germline V gene data show CDR1 as MNHEY and CDR2 as SMNVEV (reference sequence). CDR3 length equals 14 residues. Trimming stripped 3 bases from V and 7 bases from J, with 16 bases between. CDR3: CASSFAGAIGEQYF. CDR3 nucleotides: TGTGCCAGCAGTTTTGCAGGGGCGATCGGTGAGCAGTACTTC.

The chain links TRBV27 to TRBJ2-7, with a weak D call TRBD2 (5 bases). CDR3 length equals 13 residues. The V end was cut by 4 bases, the J end by 6 bases, with 13 bases between. From germline, CDR1 is MNHEY and CDR2 SMNVEV (reference sequence). DNA for the CDR3: TGTGCCAGCAGTTCTCCCCGGGGATCCGAGCAGTACTTC. Translated, it gives CASSSPRGSEQYF.

The chain is built from TRBV7-6 and TRBJ1-3; D might be TRBD1 (6 bases). The V gene's germline CDR1 is SGHVS and CDR2 FNYEAQ. CDR3 length: 14 amino acids. Trimming stripped 4 bases from V and 5 bases from J, with 12 bases between. The CDR3 loop is CASSSRDIRNTIYF. The CDR3 DNA follows: TGTGCCAGCAGCTCCCGGGACATCCGAAACACCATATATTTT.

A single count supports this clone. J is TRBJ1-2 and V is TRBV7-9; D gene ambiguous. Germline assignment: CDR1 SEHNR and CDR2 FQNEAQ (reference sequence). This CDR3 is built from 13 residues. With 5 bases removed from V and 0 bases from J, the gap between germline ends came to 7 bases. CDR3 DNA: TGTGCCAGCAGCCACGAAGCTAACTATGGCTACACCTTC. It specifies CASSHEANYGYTF.

The rearrangement links TRBV6-1 to TRBJ1-4; 8 bases map to TRBD1. Per the germline V gene, CDR1 is MNHNS and CDR2 is SASEGT. Trimming removed 2 bases from V and 6 bases from J; junction bases left unmatched: 5. The CDR3 is 15 residues long. The CDR3 sequence is CASSEPWTGHEKLFF. CDR3 DNA sequence: TGTGCCAGCAGTGAACCTTGGACAGGGCATGAAAAACTGTTTTTT.

V usage is TRBV19 and J usage is TRBJ1-6; D gene unclear. The CDR3 contains 12 residues. Germline V gene data show CDR1 as LNHDA and CDR2 as SQIVND (reference sequence). Trimming removed 6 bases from V and 10 bases from J, with 10 bases in between. The CDR3 loop reads CASRKQGSPLHF. CDR3 DNA sequence: TGTGCCAGTAGGAAACAAGGATCACCCCTCCACTTT.

To note about this clone: Other DNA sequences in this specimen translate into the identical CDR3. The J gene is TRBJ2-1, the V gene TRBV9; D not certain. V lost 3 bases and J 6 bases, leaving 4 bases between the germline ends. The CDR3 spans 11 residues. Germline CDR1 is SGDLS and CDR2 is YYNGEE. In DNA form, the CDR3 reads TGTGCCAGCAGCGCCCTCAATGAGCAGTTCTTC. Residues: CASSALNEQFF.

Points on this clone: Additional DNA sequences in this sample encode the identical CDR3. The chain couples TRBV7-9 to TRBJ2-7; perhaps TRBD1 as D (5 bases). The V end was cut by 4 bases, the J end by 4 bases, with 8 bases between. Germline CDR1 reads SEHNR; CDR2 reads FQNEAQ (reference sequence). The CDR3 is 12 residues long. In DNA form, the CDR3 reads TGTGCCAGCAGCTCCACAGGTTACGAGCAGTACTTC. Residues: CASSSTGYEQYF. Combining the CDR3 with reference TRBV7-9 and TRBJ2-7 gives the whole variable domain DTGVSQNPRHKITKRGQNVTFRCDPISEHNRLYWYRQTLGQGPEFLTYFQNEAQLEKSRLLSDRFSAERPKGSFSTLEIQRTEQGDSAMYLCASSSTGYEQYFGPGTRLTVT.

The chain carries TRBV9 and TRBJ2-7, with D unresolved. This CDR3 region has 14 residues. Trimming took 3 bases from V and 7 from J, leaving 17 bases between them. Per germline, CDR1 SGDLS and CDR2 YYNGEE. In DNA form, the CDR3 reads TGTGCCAGCAGCGGGCCCGATGGTTTGAGGGAGCAGTACTTC. Protein product: CASSGPDGLREQYF.

This chain connects TRBV10-3 to TRBJ1-6; a weak D match, TRBD1 (5 bases). Deletions cut 2 bases from V and 0 bases from J, with 5 bases between. CDR1 and CDR2 (germline): ENHRY, SYGVKD. The CDR3 extends over 15 amino acids. CDR3 sequence: CAISEDSSYNSPLHF. DNA of the CDR3: TGTGCCATCAGTGAGGACAGCTCCTATAATTCACCCCTCCACTTT.

This clone was seen only once. V is TRBV30 and J is TRBJ2-7, with 9 bases matching TRBD2. Germline CDR1 is GTSNPN and CDR2 is SVGIG (reference sequence). V was pared by 4 bases and J by 4 bases, with 5 bases of the junction left unmatched. This CDR3 has 13 residues. This CDR3 is CAWIASGAYEQYF. In DNA form, the CDR3 reads TGTGCCTGGATTGCTAGCGGGGCTTACGAGCAGTACTTC.

The chain carries TRBV29-1 and TRBJ2-7, with no clear D. The V gene's germline CDR1 is SQVTM and CDR2 ANQGSEA. The germline V and J ends were trimmed by 2 bases and 1 base, with 9 bases remaining between them. This CDR3 is 13 amino acids long. The CDR3 region has the DNA TGCAGCGTTGAAATAGCCGTGTCCTACGAGCAGTACTTC. As protein: CSVEIAVSYEQYF.

V usage is TRBV30 and J usage is TRBJ2-7; TRBD2 matches 7 bases. CDR1 is GTSNPN and CDR2 is SVGIG in the germline V gene (reference sequence). The CDR3 has 13 amino acids. With V trimmed by 4 bases and J by 7 bases, 10 bases remained unmatched. The CDR3 DNA reads TGTGCCTGGATGACTAGCCCGTGGGGGGAGCAGTACTTC. This codes for CAWMTSPWGEQYF.